One sample yielded the 32 T cell receptor beta chains listed below, sequenced in a study of blood T cell repertoires in COVID-19. Profiled with immunoSEQ multiplex PCR; TCRdb holds only in-frame clones, not every one. The sample carries roughly 83,000 clones, approximately 85% recorded once. The sample taken for sequencing was peripheral blood. The receptors shown here come from a middle-aged man with active COVID-19.

DNA of the CDR3: TGTGCCAGCTCACCGGTACAGGGTTACCCTATGGCTAACTATGGCTACACCTTC. Its protein is CASSPVQGYPMANYGYTF. The chain has TRBV18 and TRBJ1-2, with a tentative D call TRBD1 (6 bases). CDR3 size: 18 residues. The V end lost 3 bases, the J end lost 0 bases, and 20 bases lay between the germline ends. Germline V gene lookup returns CDR1 KGHSH and CDR2 LQKENI. Looking up the rest from reference TRBV18 and TRBJ1-2 gives the full variable domain: NAGVMQNPRHLVRRRGQEARLRCSPMKGHSHVYWYRQLPEEGLKFMVYLQKENIIDESGMPKERFSAEFPKEGPSILRIQQVVRGDSAAYFCASSPVQGYPMANYGYTFGSGTRLTVV.

This sequence joins TRBV7-6 and TRBJ2-1, with D maybe TRBD2 (6 bases). Trimming left V 5 bases short and J 7 bases short, with 12 bases between. CDR3 length equals 13 residues. CDR1 SGHVS and CDR2 FNYEAQ come from the germline V gene. CDR3: CASSPGLMNEQFF. The CDR3 DNA follows: TGTGCCAGCAGCCCGGGACTCATGAATGAGCAGTTCTTC.

CDR3 protein: CASSSQGLSGANVLTF. The CDR3 coding sequence is TGTGCCAGCAGTTCCCAGGGCCTCTCTGGGGCCAACGTCCTGACTTTC. This chain connects TRBV2 to TRBJ2-6; maybe TRBD1 (5 bases). Germline CDR1 and CDR2: SNHLY and FYNNEI. The CDR3 is 16 amino acids. V lost 5 bases and J 0 bases, leaving 11 bases between the germline ends.

A single count supports this clone. The rearrangement links TRBV4-1 to TRBJ2-1, with D perhaps TRBD1 (6 bases). With 1 base removed from V and 0 bases from J, the gap between germline ends came to 19 bases. The CDR3 extends over 19 amino acids. The germline gives CDR1 MGHRA, CDR2 YSYEKL. Written as DNA, the CDR3 is TGCGCCAGCAGCCAAGTTTACGAAATAGGACAGAGCTCCTACAATGAGCAGTTCTTC. Its protein is CASSQVYEIGQSSYNEQFF.

This sequence joins TRBV5-6 and TRBJ1-1; D remains ambiguous. Germline V gene lookup returns CDR1 SGHDT and CDR2 YYEEEE. V was trimmed by 7 bases and J by 0 bases, leaving 16 bases between them. The CDR3 runs to 15 residues. CDR3: CASFVRERVNTEAFF. The CDR3 DNA follows: TGTGCCAGCTTTGTCCGGGAACGGGTGAACACTGAAGCTTTCTTT.

V gene TRBV5-1 combines with J gene TRBJ2-5; 8 positions match TRBD1. V lost 4 bases and J lost 5; bases outside the gene matches: 7. The germline V gene has CDR1 SGHRS and CDR2 YFSETQ. The CDR3 spans 14 residues. Written as DNA, the CDR3 is TGCGCCAGCAGCCCGGACAGGGTATACGAGACCCAGTACTTC. Translated, it gives CASSPDRVYETQYF. Drawing the rest from reference TRBV5-1 and TRBJ2-5, the complete variable domain is KAGVTQTPRYLIKTRGQQVTLSCSPISGHRSVSWYQQTPGQGLQFLFEYFSETQRNKGNFPGRFSGRQFSNSRSEMNVSTLELGDSALYLCASSPDRVYETQYFGPGTRLLVL.

The rearrangement joins TRBV7-9 to TRBJ2-1; 7 nucleotides line up with TRBD1. V was pared by 5 bases and J by 5 bases, with 6 bases of the junction left unmatched. The CDR3 sequence is 14 residues long. Germline V lookup: CDR1 SEHNR, CDR2 FQNEAQ (reference sequence). The CDR3 spells CASSTYDRDNEQFF. The CDR3 nucleotides are TGTGCCAGCAGCACCTACGACAGGGACAATGAGCAGTTCTTC.

The count of this clone is one. The chain has TRBV4-1 and TRBJ2-3, with 8 bases matching TRBD2. J lost 6 bases, V lost 0 bases, and 14 bases had no gene match. CDR3 size: 18 residues. The germline V gene encodes CDR1 MGHRA and CDR2 YSYEKL. CDR3 DNA sequence: TGCGCCAGCAGCCAAGATCATAACCCGGCGGGAGGCAGCGATACGCAGTATTTT. This codes for CASSQDHNPAGGSDTQYF.

The genes are TRBV18 and TRBJ2-5; 10 bases are shared with TRBD2. V gave up 3 bases and J gave up 3 bases; unmatched junction bases: 1. Germline-derived CDR1 and CDR2 are KGHSH and LQKENI. This CDR3 contains 14 residues. CDR3 in DNA: TGTGCCAGCTCACCTGGACTAGCGGAAGAGACCCAGTACTTC. Translation: CASSPGLAEETQYF.

The genes are TRBV28 and TRBJ1-5; D remains ambiguous. Germline V gene lookup returns CDR1 MDHEN and CDR2 SYDVKM. The ends were cut back, 8 bases at V and 3 bases at J, with 17 bases in the middle. This CDR3 is 15 amino acids long. The CDR3 spells CASSRGPGINQPQHF. CDR3 sequence (DNA): TGTGCCAGCTCTCGTGGCCCGGGGATCAATCAGCCCCAGCATTTT.

The chain recombines TRBV5-6 with TRBJ2-5; 11 bases agree with TRBD2. With V trimmed by 0 bases and J by 4 bases, 5 bases remained unmatched. In germline, CDR1 is SGHDT, CDR2 YYEEEE. CDR3 size: 16 residues. The CDR3, as DNA: TGTGCCAGCAGCTTGGGGTCTAGCGGGGGGCTAGAGACCCAGTACTTC. Its translation is CASSLGSSGGLETQYF.

CDR3 sequence reads: CASSLGRQGAYEQYF. The CDR3 DNA follows: TGTGCCAGCAGCTTGGGGCGACAGGGGGCTTACGAGCAGTACTTC. The chain couples TRBV5-6 to TRBJ2-7, with 10 bases matching TRBD1. The CDR3 is 15 amino acids. V shed 0 bases and J 4 bases; nucleotides not matched to a gene: 4. Germline V gives CDR1 SGHDT, CDR2 YYEEEE.

The chain employs TRBV5-3 and TRBJ2-1; 11 positions agree with TRBD2. TRBV5-3 is an open reading frame, and its role is uncertain. The ends lost 0 bases at V and 4 bases at J; junction bases unmatched: 6. The CDR3 consists of 17 residues. The chain's CDR3 is CARSLASLAGGYNEQFF. The CDR3, as DNA: TGTGCCAGAAGCTTGGCCAGTTTAGCGGGAGGGTACAATGAGCAGTTCTTC.

This sequence joins TRBV5-1 and TRBJ2-7, with D maybe TRBD2 (5 bases). V was clipped by 0 bases and J by 1 base, with 11 bases between them. This CDR3 has 15 amino acids. Germline CDR1 SGHRS, CDR2 YFSETQ. The chain's CDR3 is CASSLAGIRSYEQYF. CDR3 in DNA: TGCGCCAGCAGCTTGGCCGGGATTAGGTCCTACGAGCAGTACTTC.

The DNA of the CDR3 is TGTGCCAGCAGCCCGGTTGGACAGGGCCCCTACGAGCAGTACTTC. This translates into CASSPVGQGPYEQYF. The rearrangement uses TRBV7-9 and TRBJ2-7; 8 nucleotides match TRBD1. CDR1 is SEHNR, CDR2 FQNEAQ, per germline (reference sequence). The CDR3 runs 15 residues. The ends lost 5 bases at V and 2 bases at J; junction bases unmatched: 8.

J is TRBJ1-2 and V is TRBV4-2; D is possibly TRBD1 (5 bases). This CDR3 comprises 14 residues. In germline, CDR1 is LGHNA, CDR2 YNFKEQ. Trimming removed 0 bases from V and 4 bases from J, with 9 bases in between. CDR3 nucleotides: TGTGCCAGCAGCCAAGAGGGACTCCTCTATGGCTACACCTTC. This encodes CASSQEGLLYGYTF.

The gene calls are TRBV12-3 or TRBV12-4 and TRBJ1-2, with D unresolved. The CDR3 covers 12 residues. Trimming stripped 10 bases from V and 8 bases from J, with 17 bases between. CDR3 sequence (DNA): TGTGCCATCCATCAGACTGCGGGGGGCTACACCTTC. This sequence encodes CAIHQTAGGYTF.

The V and J genes are TRBV28 and TRBJ1-6, with 7 nucleotides matching TRBD1. Losses at the gene ends were 8 bases for V and 5 bases for J; bases not matched to a gene: 6. CDR3 length: 14 residues. The V gene's germline CDR1 is MDHEN and CDR2 SYDVKM. CDR3 sequence reads: CASHRGTHNSPLHF. The DNA of the CDR3 is TGTGCCAGCCACAGGGGCACTCATAATTCACCCCTCCACTTT.

This chain links TRBV30 with TRBJ1-1; D might be TRBD1 (5 bases). Germline V gives CDR1 GTSNPN, CDR2 SVGIG (reference sequence). The CDR3 sequence is 11 residues long. V was clipped by 0 bases and J by 7 bases, with 6 bases between them. CDR3 sequence: CAWSVQVEAFF. CDR3 nucleotide sequence: TGTGCCTGGAGTGTACAGGTTGAAGCTTTCTTT.

The gene calls are TRBV19 and TRBJ2-5, with TRBD1 as a possible D gene (5 bases). The CDR3 has 15 amino acids. Germline assignment: CDR1 LNHDA and CDR2 SQIVND (reference sequence). The V end was cut by 1 base, the J end by 7 bases, with 16 bases between. CDR3 region: CASSIGGRAQGTQYF. In DNA, the CDR3 is TGTGCCAGTAGTATAGGTGGAAGGGCCCAGGGGACCCAGTACTTC.

The chain combines TRBV6-4 with TRBJ2-2; tentative D call: TRBD1 (7 bases). The CDR3 is 13 residues long. Deletions cut 5 bases from V and 6 bases from J, with 10 bases between. Germline V gene lookup returns CDR1 MRHNA and CDR2 SNTAGT. The CDR3 DNA reads as TGTGCCAGCAGTACAGGGGAGGCCGGGGAGCTGTTTTTT. The encoded protein is CASSTGEAGELFF.

The chain couples TRBV9 to TRBJ2-6, with D hard to call. The V gene's germline CDR1 is SGDLS and CDR2 YYNGEE. This CDR3 is 17 amino acids long. Trimming removed 0 bases from V and 0 bases from J, with 10 bases in between. The CDR3: CASSVDRRISGANVLTF. The CDR3 DNA reads as TGTGCCAGCAGCGTAGATAGGAGAATCTCTGGGGCCAACGTCCTGACTTTC.

This chain links TRBV4-1 with TRBJ1-2, with D possibly matching TRBD1 (6 bases). The ends were cut back, 0 bases at V and 9 bases at J, with 23 bases in the middle. The V gene's germline CDR1 is MGHRA and CDR2 YSYEKL. The CDR3 has 17 amino acids. In nucleotides, the CDR3 is TGCGCCAGCAGCCAAGATGCAGCCGGGACACGGGTTTTGAGCTACACCTTC. It specifies CASSQDAAGTRVLSYTF.

The V and J genes are TRBV7-6 and TRBJ2-2; 13 bases match TRBD2. V trimming: 4 bases; J trimming: 4 bases; junction bases outside the gene matches: 3. Looked up from germline, CDR1 is SGHVS and CDR2 is FNYEAQ. The CDR3 contains 16 residues. The CDR3 loop is CASSSTSGRVTGELFF. Written as DNA, the CDR3 is TGTGCCAGCAGCTCAACTAGCGGGAGGGTCACCGGGGAGCTGTTTTTT.

The J gene is TRBJ1-2, the V gene TRBV19; 8 positions match TRBD1. With 3 bases clipped from V and 4 bases from J, the junction kept 10 bases outside the gene matches. This CDR3 region has 16 residues. The germline V gene encodes CDR1 LNHDA and CDR2 SQIVND (reference sequence). The DNA for the CDR3 is TGTGCCAGTAGTATCCAGACTACAGGGGGACGCTATGGCTACACCTTC. This encodes CASSIQTTGGRYGYTF.

The genes are TRBV6-5 and TRBJ2-7; a weak D match, TRBD2 (6 bases). The CDR3 has 15 amino acids. V shed 6 bases and J shed 2 bases, with 17 bases lying between them. Per the germline V gene, CDR1 is MNHEY and CDR2 is SVGAGI. This CDR3 reads CASSRGTFRTYEQYF. CDR3 in DNA: TGTGCCAGCAGCCGCGGGACGTTCCGTACCTACGAGCAGTACTTC.

This rearrangement joins TRBV28 to TRBJ1-1; D possibly corresponds to TRBD1 (5 bases). V dropped 2 bases and J dropped 7 bases, with 11 bases sitting between them. The CDR3 runs 13 residues. Germline values: CDR1 MDHEN, CDR2 SYDVKM. DNA of the CDR3: TGTGCCAGCAGTTTAGGCAGGGACTTTGAAGCTTTCTTT. The encoded protein is CASSLGRDFEAFF.

V is TRBV5-4 and J is TRBJ1-2; 7 nucleotides agree with TRBD1. Germline values: CDR1 SGHNT, CDR2 YYREEE (reference sequence). V shed 4 bases, J shed 5 bases, and the junction held 5 bases outside the gene matches. The CDR3 totals 13 residues. The CDR3 DNA reads TGTGCCAGCAGCCGGGACAGCCTATATGGCTACACCTTC. Its translation is CASSRDSLYGYTF.

This rearrangement joins TRBV27 to TRBJ1-5; 8 bases are shared with TRBD1. V was clipped by 2 bases and J by 2 bases; unmatched bases: 5. Germline V gives CDR1 MNHEY, CDR2 SMNVEV (reference sequence). The CDR3 length is 16 residues. The CDR3 nucleotides are TGTGCCAGCAGTTTAAGGAGACAGGGGCGCAATCAGCCCCAGCATTTT. Translating it yields CASSLRRQGRNQPQHF.

This rearrangement joins TRBV18 to TRBJ2-5; 9 bases line up with TRBD1. The trim removed 5 bases at V and 3 bases at J, leaving 1 base unmatched. Germline V gene lookup returns CDR1 KGHSH and CDR2 LQKENI. The CDR3 runs 13 residues. The DNA of the CDR3 is TGTGCCAGCTCAAGGGACAGGGAAGAGACCCAGTACTTC. This encodes CASSRDREETQYF.

The chain carries TRBV2 and TRBJ2-1; no definite D call. The V gene's germline CDR1 is SNHLY and CDR2 FYNNEI. The V end was cut by 1 base, the J end by 8 bases, with 6 bases between. The CDR3 consists of 12 residues. CDR3: CASSEDIDEQFF. In DNA, the CDR3 is TGTGCCAGCAGTGAAGACATTGATGAGCAGTTCTTC.

This sequence joins TRBV12-3 or TRBV12-4 and TRBJ2-7, with D tentatively TRBD2 (6 bases). Trimming shortened V by 4 bases and J by 2 bases, and 9 bases separated the two germline ends. The CDR3 has 13 residues. In nucleotides, the CDR3 is TGTGCCAGCAGTTACGGGGGTGCCTACGAGCAGTACTTC. This gives the protein CASSYGGAYEQYF.